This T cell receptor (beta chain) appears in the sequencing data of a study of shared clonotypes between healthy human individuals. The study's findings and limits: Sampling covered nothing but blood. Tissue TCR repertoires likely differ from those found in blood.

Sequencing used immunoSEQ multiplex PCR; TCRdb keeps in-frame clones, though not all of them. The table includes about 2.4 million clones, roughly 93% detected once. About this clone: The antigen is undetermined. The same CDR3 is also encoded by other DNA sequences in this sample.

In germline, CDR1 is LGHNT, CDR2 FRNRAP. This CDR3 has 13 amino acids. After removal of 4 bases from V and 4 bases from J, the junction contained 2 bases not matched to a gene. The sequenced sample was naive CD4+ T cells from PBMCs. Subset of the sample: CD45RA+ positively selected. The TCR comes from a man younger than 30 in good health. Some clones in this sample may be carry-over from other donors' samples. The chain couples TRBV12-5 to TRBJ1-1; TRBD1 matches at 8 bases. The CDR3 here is CASGSQGGTEAFF. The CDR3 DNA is TGTGCTAGTGGTTCACAGGGGGGCACTGAAGCTTTCTTT.